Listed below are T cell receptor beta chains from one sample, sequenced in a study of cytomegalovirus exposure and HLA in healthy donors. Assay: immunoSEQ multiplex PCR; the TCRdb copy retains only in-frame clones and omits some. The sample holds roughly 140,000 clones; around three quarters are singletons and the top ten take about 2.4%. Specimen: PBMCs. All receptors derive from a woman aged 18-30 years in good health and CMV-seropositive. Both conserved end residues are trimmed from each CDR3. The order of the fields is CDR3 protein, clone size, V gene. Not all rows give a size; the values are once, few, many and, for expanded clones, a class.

cdr3_aa: ACSFNSPLH
clone_size: .
v_call: TRBV30

cdr3_aa: ASSTGLYEQY
clone_size: .
v_call: TRBV5-6

cdr3_aa: ASSLGLSYEQY
clone_size: .
v_call: TRBV7-9

cdr3_aa: ASIDWDRGDTEAF
clone_size: .
v_call: TRBV2

cdr3_aa: ASSRDRGQSDTQY
clone_size: .
v_call: TRBV6-5

cdr3_aa: ATSRGGTDTQY
clone_size: .
v_call: TRBV15

cdr3_aa: ASSEPGERRDTDTQY
clone_size: .
v_call: TRBV25-1

cdr3_aa: ASTWGLDVDTQY
clone_size: .
v_call: TRBV11-2

cdr3_aa: ASGHLRGGQPQH
clone_size: once
v_call: TRBV12-5

cdr3_aa: ATSRPAEGGGYT
clone_size: .
v_call: TRBV15

cdr3_aa: ASSDVGGPTYNEQF
clone_size: .
v_call: TRBV6-4

cdr3_aa: ASRELVSTDTQY
clone_size: once
v_call: TRBV19

cdr3_aa: ASGPTGEAYEQY
clone_size: .
v_call: TRBV5-1

cdr3_aa: ASSQGQGTSYEQY
clone_size: few
v_call: TRBV9

cdr3_aa: ASSGQIASSTDTQY
clone_size: .
v_call: TRBV6-1

cdr3_aa: ASSSGTGLFPGEKLF
clone_size: .
v_call: TRBV7-8

cdr3_aa: ASSLPTGAGVLPYNEQF
clone_size: .
v_call: TRBV27

cdr3_aa: ASSPLTGQGHYEQY
clone_size: .
v_call: TRBV27

cdr3_aa: ASRAGAGQGVNEQY
clone_size: .
v_call: TRBV28

cdr3_aa: ASSEAWGENQPQH
clone_size: few
v_call: TRBV6-1

cdr3_aa: ASSPTGTGNNYGYT
clone_size: .
v_call: TRBV18

cdr3_aa: ASRHDGILNTEAF
clone_size: .
v_call: TRBV19

cdr3_aa: ASSQAGSGSNQPQH
clone_size: .
v_call: TRBV4-1

cdr3_aa: ASSKTVDYEQY
clone_size: .
v_call: TRBV6-1

cdr3_aa: ASSREGVAGELF
clone_size: .
v_call: TRBV10-1

cdr3_aa: ASSSLATGVNTEAF
clone_size: .
v_call: TRBV5-6

cdr3_aa: ASRLGAEQY
clone_size: .
v_call: TRBV5-1

cdr3_aa: ASSFGTVNQPQH
clone_size: .
v_call: TRBV7-9

cdr3_aa: ASSQVGAEQY
clone_size: .
v_call: TRBV4-2

cdr3_aa: ASRGWARGETQY
clone_size: .
v_call: TRBV6-1

cdr3_aa: AISETNRGQDGYT
clone_size: .
v_call: TRBV10-3

cdr3_aa: SSSLDGRGGNQPQH
clone_size: .
v_call: TRBV7-9

cdr3_aa: ASSRQGTYGYT
clone_size: .
v_call: TRBV19

cdr3_aa: ASSSVVNEKLF
clone_size: .
v_call: TRBV5-1

cdr3_aa: ASRSGFDTQY
clone_size: .
v_call: TRBV27

cdr3_aa: ASSHRGNTGELF
clone_size: .
v_call: TRBV2